The 10 T cell receptor beta chains in this list originate from one sample, sequenced in a study of T cells in Graves' hyperthyroidism and ophthalmopathy. TCR beta CDR3 regions were amplified from RNA. First-round RT-PCR of the TCR CDR3 relied on the HTBI primer set. TCRdb fed the multiplex PCR reads into MiXCR, producing one record per CDR3 protein. Seen here are a few hundred thousand distinct CDR3 sequences, more than 45% observed once, and the top ten hold about 8.3%. The specimen was peripheral blood or thyroid tissue (not recorded which). The source is a woman in her late teens or twenties with Graves' hyperthyroidism.

With regard to this clonotype: An end of the junction differs from the germline gene, which may be a read error. V usage is TRBV7-2 and J usage is TRBJ1-1; no firm D call. Germline CDR1 SGHTA, CDR2 FQGNSA. This CDR3 is 14 amino acids long. The CDR3 spells CAGSLSARNTEAFF. The DNA for the CDR3 is TGTGCCGGCAGCTTATCGGCCAGAAACACTGAAGCTTTCTTT.

This clonotype was seen at least ten times. The J gene is TRBJ2-7, the V gene TRBV7-9; 8 nucleotides line up with TRBD2. CDR3 length equals 15 residues. From germline, CDR1 is SEHNR and CDR2 FQNEAQ (reference sequence). V lost 4 bases to trimming and J lost 4 bases; unmatched junction nucleotides: 9. CDR3 DNA: TGTGCCAGCAGCTCCGCCGGGAGGGCAGCTTACGAGCAGTACTTC. Translated, it gives CASSSAGRAAYEQYF.

This clonotype was observed many times. The V call is TRBV12-3 or TRBV12-4, the J call TRBJ2-5; TRBD2 aligns across 10 bases. The CDR3 sequence is 15 residues long. The V segment lost 4 bases and the J segment 2 bases; nucleotides outside the gene matches: 4. The CDR3 sequence: CASSSTLAGQETQYF. The DNA for the CDR3 is TGTGCCAGCAGTTCTACACTAGCGGGGCAAGAGACCCAGTACTTC.

This clonotype has more than one count but fewer than ten. The rearrangement uses TRBV9 and TRBJ2-2; 12 nucleotides line up with TRBD2. The CDR3 is made up of 16 amino acids. The germline CDR1 and CDR2 sequences are SGDLS and YYNGEE. The V gene end was trimmed by 0 bases and the J gene end by 8 bases; junction bases not matched to a gene: 5. CDR3 residues: CASSVELAGGSGELFF. As DNA, the CDR3 is TGTGCCAGCAGCGTAGAACTAGCGGGAGGTTCTGGGGAGCTGTTTTTT.

This clonotype has ten or more counts. The chain links TRBV4-3 to TRBJ2-5; D may be TRBD2 (6 bases). Trimming cost V 4 bases and J 1 base, with 16 bases left between them. In germline, CDR1 is LGHNA, CDR2 YSLEER. The CDR3 loop spans 16 amino acids. The CDR3 region is CASSPGVGGIQETQYF. The CDR3 coding sequence is TGCGCCAGCAGCCCAGGCGTCGGCGGGATCCAAGAGACCCAGTACTTC.

This clonotype was seen at least ten times. The rearrangement joins TRBV30 to TRBJ2-7, with D possibly being TRBD2 (5 bases). CDR1 is GTSNPN, CDR2 SVGIG, per germline (reference sequence). CDR3 length: 12 amino acids. Between the trimmed V and J ends, which lost 4 bases and 6 bases, there was a span of 13 bases. This chain's CDR3 is CAWKGVRVEQYF. Written as DNA, the CDR3 is TGTGCCTGGAAGGGAGTACGGGTCGAGCAGTACTTC. The full variable domain, in which reference TRBV30 and TRBJ2-7 provide the parts outside the CDR3, is SQTIHQWPATLVQPVGSPLSLECTVEGTSNPNLYWYRQAAGRGLQLLFYSVGIGQISSEVPQNLSASRPQDRQFILSSKKLLLSDSGFYLCAWKGVRVEQYFGPGTRLTVT.

At least ten counts were recorded for this clonotype. The V and J genes are TRBV6-1 and TRBJ1-5, with D possibly being TRBD1 (5 bases). The germline CDR1 and CDR2 sequences are MNHNS and SASEGT. V dropped 6 bases and J dropped 0 bases, with 9 bases sitting between them. CDR3 length: 14 residues. The CDR3, as DNA: TGTGCCAGCAGAGCAGGGTCTAGCAATCAGCCCCAGCATTTT. Encoded protein: CASRAGSSNQPQHF.

The chain employs TRBV19 and TRBJ2-3; D gene ambiguous. V lost 6 bases and J lost 2, with 9 bases in between. Germline loops: CDR1 LNHDA, CDR2 SQIVND (reference sequence). The CDR3 length is 13 residues. The CDR3 DNA follows: TGTGCCAGTAGGCAGGAGATCACAGATACGCAGTATTTT. Its translation is CASRQEITDTQYF.

With regard to this clonotype: This could be a read error, since a much larger clone is one nucleotide away. The J gene is TRBJ1-2, the V gene TRBV6-1, with D hard to call. Trimming left V 7 bases short and J 2 bases short, with 8 bases between. The CDR3 spans 12 residues. CDR1 is MNHNS, CDR2 SASEGT, per germline. The CDR3 nucleotides read TGTGCCAGCATGATGGGGAACTATGGCTACACCTTC. The encoded protein is CASMMGNYGYTF.

This clonotype showed up many times. The chain couples TRBV12-3 or TRBV12-4 to TRBJ2-2; D may correspond to TRBD1 or TRBD2 (5 bases each). The germline V and J ends were trimmed by 7 bases and 7 bases, with 13 bases remaining between them. This CDR3 is 13 amino acids long. The CDR3 is CASIRGRGGELFF. For the CDR3, the DNA is TGTGCCAGCATTCGGGGAAGGGGCGGGGAGCTGTTTTTT.